This is a list of T cell receptor beta chains from one sample in a study of cytomegalovirus exposure and HLA in healthy donors. Method: immunoSEQ multiplex PCR; TCRdb's copy keeps in-frame clones and lacks some. The table has 150,000 to 200,000 clones, 77% seen once. Sequencing was done on a sample of PBMCs. These receptors came from a woman aged 25 to 39 in good health and CMV-seronegative. The CDR3 runs from the conserved cysteine through the conserved F or W. A D gene is named only where the DNA matches it firmly. Not every row has a clone size; where given, it reads once, few, many or a size class.

d_call: TRBD2; j_call: TRBJ2-3; v_call: TRBV5-4; clone_size: -; cdr3_nt: TGTGCCAGCAGCCGTCCGGGGGGAGGAGATACGCAGTATTTT; cdr3_aa: CASSRPGGGDTQYF
d_call: -; j_call: TRBJ1-3; v_call: TRBV5-6; clone_size: once; cdr3_nt: TGTGCCAGCAGCCCTTGGTTAGCCGACTCTGGAAACACCATATATTTT; cdr3_aa: CASSPWLADSGNTIYF
d_call: -; j_call: TRBJ1-1; v_call: TRBV29-1; clone_size: few; cdr3_nt: TGCAGCGTTGCCCCAGGCGCCACTGAAGCTTTCTTT; cdr3_aa: CSVAPGATEAFF
d_call: TRBD1; j_call: TRBJ2-7; v_call: TRBV2; clone_size: -; cdr3_nt: TGTGCCAGCAGACGACCGGGACAGGGGGCGAGGGAGCAGTACTTC; cdr3_aa: CASRRPGQGAREQYF
d_call: TRBD2; j_call: TRBJ2-1; v_call: TRBV27; clone_size: -; cdr3_nt: TGTGCCAGCAGTCCGCTTAGCGGGAGTCTCTACAATGAGCAGTTCTTC; cdr3_aa: CASSPLSGSLYNEQFF
d_call: TRBD2; j_call: TRBJ2-5; v_call: TRBV5-1; clone_size: -; cdr3_nt: TGCGCCAGCAGCTTGTACGGGACTAGCGGGGGAGAGACCCAGTACTTC; cdr3_aa: CASSLYGTSGGETQYF
d_call: TRBD2; j_call: TRBJ2-7; v_call: TRBV5-4; clone_size: -; cdr3_nt: TGTGCCAGCAGCTTTCGGGAGGGATACGAGCAGTACTTC; cdr3_aa: CASSFREGYEQYF
d_call: -; j_call: TRBJ1-5; v_call: TRBV9; clone_size: -; cdr3_nt: TGTGCCAGCAGCGTAGTAAGGGAGGACGGGAGTAATCAGCCCCAGCATTTT; cdr3_aa: CASSVVREDGSNQPQHF
d_call: -; j_call: TRBJ1-4; v_call: TRBV9; clone_size: -; cdr3_nt: TGTGCCAGCAGCGTAGGGGGGGGAACTAATGAAAAACTGTTTTTT; cdr3_aa: CASSVGGGTNEKLFF
d_call: -; j_call: TRBJ2-3; v_call: TRBV28; clone_size: few; cdr3_nt: TGTGCCAGCAGCAAGGGGACTTGGCTGAGCACAGATACGCAGTATTTT; cdr3_aa: CASSKGTWLSTDTQYF
d_call: TRBD1; j_call: TRBJ2-2; v_call: TRBV27; clone_size: -; cdr3_nt: TGTGCCAGCAGTTTTCGGGACAGGGGGCGCCCCGGGGAGCTGTTTTTT; cdr3_aa: CASSFRDRGRPGELFF
d_call: TRBD2; j_call: TRBJ2-7; v_call: TRBV7-6; clone_size: -; cdr3_nt: TGTGCCAGCAGCTTGTATAGCGGGCGTGCCTACGAGCAGTACTTC; cdr3_aa: CASSLYSGRAYEQYF
d_call: TRBD2; j_call: TRBJ2-3; v_call: TRBV7-2; clone_size: -; cdr3_nt: TGTGCCAGCAGCTTAGTAAGCGGGGGCACAGATACGCAGTATTTT; cdr3_aa: CASSLVSGGTDTQYF
d_call: TRBD1; j_call: TRBJ1-4; v_call: TRBV5-4; clone_size: -; cdr3_nt: TGTGCCAGCAGCCTAGGACAGGGCGCAAATGAAAAACTGTTTTTT; cdr3_aa: CASSLGQGANEKLFF
d_call: -; j_call: TRBJ1-2; v_call: TRBV4-1; clone_size: -; cdr3_nt: TGCGCCAGCAGCCAAGATAGAACTAACTATGGCTACACCTTC; cdr3_aa: CASSQDRTNYGYTF
d_call: TRBD2; j_call: TRBJ2-1; v_call: TRBV5-5; clone_size: -; cdr3_nt: TGTGCCAGCAGCTTTAGGCCACTAGCGGGGGGGCCCTATGAGCAGTTCTTC; cdr3_aa: CASSFRPLAGGPYEQFF
d_call: -; j_call: TRBJ2-7; v_call: TRBV6-1; clone_size: -; cdr3_nt: TGTGCCAGCAGACCATCGGGTAGGCTTTACGAGCAGTACTTC; cdr3_aa: CASRPSGRLYEQYF
d_call: -; j_call: TRBJ2-7; v_call: TRBV6-1; clone_size: -; cdr3_nt: TGTGCCAGCAGGGGGGGTTTCTCCTACGAGCAGTACTTC; cdr3_aa: CASRGGFSYEQYF
d_call: -; j_call: TRBJ1-1; v_call: TRBV7-9; clone_size: few; cdr3_nt: TGTGCCAGCAGCTTAGCAGTGAGGCAGGGCGGGGGCACTGAAGCTTTCTTT; cdr3_aa: CASSLAVRQGGGTEAFF
d_call: TRBD2; j_call: TRBJ2-5; v_call: TRBV30; clone_size: -; cdr3_nt: TGTGCCTGGAGCCCCTGGGGTAGCGGGGATCAGACCCAGTACTTC; cdr3_aa: CAWSPWGSGDQTQYF
d_call: TRBD1; j_call: TRBJ2-6; v_call: TRBV7-3; clone_size: -; cdr3_nt: TGTGCCAGCAGCTGGGGACAGGGGGGAACTGGGGCCAACGTCCTGACTTTC; cdr3_aa: CASSWGQGGTGANVLTF
d_call: -; j_call: TRBJ2-3; v_call: TRBV30; clone_size: -; cdr3_nt: TGTGCCTGGAGTGTTAGAAACACAGATACGCAGTATTTT; cdr3_aa: CAWSVRNTDTQYF
d_call: TRBD1; j_call: TRBJ1-5; v_call: TRBV19; clone_size: once; cdr3_nt: TGTGCCAGTAGCGGACAGGGGTCCGGCTATAGCAATCAGCCCCAGCATTTT; cdr3_aa: CASSGQGSGYSNQPQHF
d_call: -; j_call: TRBJ1-1; v_call: TRBV7-9; clone_size: few; cdr3_nt: TGTGCCAGCAGCTCAGGACAGCCGGGGGCTTTCTTT; cdr3_aa: CASSSGQPGAFF
d_call: -; j_call: TRBJ2-3; v_call: TRBV7-3; clone_size: few; cdr3_nt: TGTGCCAGCAGCTCGGGACTTCCCTTTTATGGCACAGATACGCAGTATTTT; cdr3_aa: CASSSGLPFYGTDTQYF
d_call: -; j_call: TRBJ2-7; v_call: TRBV6-1; clone_size: -; cdr3_nt: TGTGCCAGCAGTGAAGTGGCCGGGAATATGAACTACGAGCAGTACTTC; cdr3_aa: CASSEVAGNMNYEQYF
d_call: TRBD2; j_call: TRBJ2-1; v_call: TRBV11-3; clone_size: -; cdr3_nt: TGTGCCAGCAGCTTAGCGGGAGGGGCGGGTAATGAGCAGTTCTTC; cdr3_aa: CASSLAGGAGNEQFF
d_call: -; j_call: TRBJ1-3; v_call: TRBV6-6; clone_size: -; cdr3_nt: TGTGCCAGCAGTTACCGCAGCTCTGGAAACACCATATATTTT; cdr3_aa: CASSYRSSGNTIYF
d_call: TRBD1; j_call: TRBJ2-4; v_call: TRBV9; clone_size: -; cdr3_nt: TGTGCCAGCAGCGGCCCGGGACAGGACAAAAACATTCAGTACTTC; cdr3_aa: CASSGPGQDKNIQYF
d_call: TRBD2; j_call: TRBJ2-3; v_call: TRBV29-1; clone_size: -; cdr3_nt: TGCAGCGTTGAAGGGACTAGCGGGGGGACAGATACGCAGTATTTT; cdr3_aa: CSVEGTSGGTDTQYF
d_call: -; j_call: TRBJ1-1; v_call: TRBV7-9; clone_size: -; cdr3_nt: TGTGCCAGCAGCTTAGGGGCAGGGATCACTGAAGCTTTCTTT; cdr3_aa: CASSLGAGITEAFF
d_call: TRBD1; j_call: TRBJ1-1; v_call: TRBV19; clone_size: once; cdr3_nt: TGTGCCAGTAGGGCCGGGACAGCGACTGAAGCTTTCTTT; cdr3_aa: CASRAGTATEAFF
d_call: TRBD1; j_call: TRBJ1-2; v_call: TRBV27; clone_size: -; cdr3_nt: TGTGCCAGCAGTGCCCTCGACAGGGGGCTCGTCTATGGCTACACCTTC; cdr3_aa: CASSALDRGLVYGYTF
d_call: -; j_call: TRBJ1-2; v_call: TRBV13; clone_size: -; cdr3_nt: TGTGCCAGCAGCTTTTATTACGCTCAGGGCTATGGCTACACCTTC; cdr3_aa: CASSFYYAQGYGYTF
d_call: -; j_call: TRBJ2-5; v_call: TRBV28; clone_size: -; cdr3_nt: TGTGCCAGCAGTCTGGACACCCAAGAGACCCAGTACTTC; cdr3_aa: CASSLDTQETQYF
d_call: TRBD1; j_call: TRBJ1-2; v_call: TRBV28; clone_size: once; cdr3_nt: TGTGCCAGCAACCAGGGGGTGGCTTACTATGGCTACACCTTC; cdr3_aa: CASNQGVAYYGYTF
d_call: TRBD1; j_call: TRBJ1-5; v_call: TRBV6-1; clone_size: -; cdr3_nt: TGTGCCAGCAGTGGGACAGGGGGCGCGAGGTATCAGCCCCAGCATTTT; cdr3_aa: CASSGTGGARYQPQHF
d_call: TRBD2; j_call: TRBJ2-7; v_call: TRBV19; clone_size: once; cdr3_nt: TGTGCCAGTAGTATAGCTAGCGGGAGGGGGATTTTCGGCTACGAGCAGTACTTC; cdr3_aa: CASSIASGRGIFGYEQYF
d_call: -; j_call: TRBJ1-2; v_call: TRBV18; clone_size: -; cdr3_nt: TGTGCCAGCTCACCACCGGACTTCCCCCTGGGCTATGGCTACACCTTC; cdr3_aa: CASSPPDFPLGYGYTF
d_call: -; j_call: TRBJ1-5; v_call: TRBV30; clone_size: few; cdr3_nt: TGTGCCTGGGGGACATCGTATAGCAATCAGCCCCAGCATTTT; cdr3_aa: CAWGTSYSNQPQHF
d_call: TRBD1; j_call: TRBJ1-1; v_call: TRBV6-5; clone_size: -; cdr3_nt: TGTGCCAGCAGTCCATGGACAGGGAACACTGAAGCTTTCTTT; cdr3_aa: CASSPWTGNTEAFF
d_call: -; j_call: TRBJ2-1; v_call: TRBV28; clone_size: -; cdr3_nt: TGTGCCAGCAGCCCCACTTATGTCGATGAGCAGTTCTTC; cdr3_aa: CASSPTYVDEQFF
d_call: TRBD1; j_call: TRBJ1-1; v_call: TRBV5-1; clone_size: -; cdr3_nt: TGCGCCAGCAGCCCCCAGGGAGTAGGGGGCGTCACTGAAGCTTTCTTT; cdr3_aa: CASSPQGVGGVTEAFF
d_call: TRBD1; j_call: TRBJ1-1; v_call: TRBV19; clone_size: few; cdr3_nt: TGTGCCAGTAGTATAGTGGGACAGGGAGGCGTCACTGAAGCTTTCTTT; cdr3_aa: CASSIVGQGGVTEAFF
d_call: TRBD2; j_call: TRBJ2-3; v_call: TRBV7-8; clone_size: -; cdr3_nt: TGTGCCAGCAGCTTATCTAGCGGGGACTCTAGCACAGATACGCAGTATTTT; cdr3_aa: CASSLSSGDSSTDTQYF
d_call: TRBD1; j_call: TRBJ2-5; v_call: TRBV2; clone_size: -; cdr3_nt: TGTGCCAGCAGTGGTAGGGCAGGGGGCAGAGAGACCCAGTACTTC; cdr3_aa: CASSGRAGGRETQYF
d_call: -; j_call: TRBJ1-5; v_call: TRBV27; clone_size: -; cdr3_nt: TGTGCAACCGGGGAGGGGCTAAGCAATCAGCCCCAGCATTTT; cdr3_aa: CATGEGLSNQPQHF
d_call: TRBD1; j_call: TRBJ1-3; v_call: TRBV6-1; clone_size: -; cdr3_nt: TGTGCCAGCAGTGGACAGGGGGCGCCTATGGCTGGAAACACCATATATTTT; cdr3_aa: CASSGQGAPMAGNTIYF
d_call: -; j_call: TRBJ2-3; v_call: TRBV19; clone_size: once; cdr3_nt: TGTGCCAGTAGTATAAACCCAGGGTCCCCAGATACGCAGTATTTT; cdr3_aa: CASSINPGSPDTQYF
d_call: TRBD1; j_call: TRBJ2-2; v_call: TRBV5-1; clone_size: -; cdr3_nt: TGCGCCAGCAGCTTTGTCTCGACAGGGTACACCGGGGAGCTGTTTTTT; cdr3_aa: CASSFVSTGYTGELFF
d_call: -; j_call: TRBJ1-1; v_call: TRBV5-4; clone_size: -; cdr3_nt: TGTGCCAGCAGCTTGGTTTCGGGGGCTGAAGCTTTCTTT; cdr3_aa: CASSLVSGAEAFF
d_call: -; j_call: TRBJ2-1; v_call: TRBV2; clone_size: -; cdr3_nt: TGTGCCAGCAGTCCCCGGACTACTAACTACAATGAGCAGTTCTTC; cdr3_aa: CASSPRTTNYNEQFF
d_call: -; j_call: TRBJ1-2; v_call: TRBV30; clone_size: -; cdr3_nt: TGTGCCTGGAGCCTATTGCGGGGTGACTACACCTTC; cdr3_aa: CAWSLLRGDYTF
d_call: TRBD2; j_call: TRBJ2-3; v_call: TRBV4-3; clone_size: -; cdr3_nt: TGCGCCAGCAGCCAAGATCGTACTAGCGGGAGTGCAGATACGCAGTATTTT; cdr3_aa: CASSQDRTSGSADTQYF
d_call: -; j_call: TRBJ2-3; v_call: TRBV6-1; clone_size: -; cdr3_nt: TGTGCCAGTACTAGTCTTGACACAGATACGCAGTATTTT; cdr3_aa: CASTSLDTDTQYF
d_call: TRBD1; j_call: TRBJ1-2; v_call: TRBV7-9; clone_size: few; cdr3_nt: TGTGCCAGCAGCCTCCCGGGACAGTCCTATGGCTACACCTTC; cdr3_aa: CASSLPGQSYGYTF
d_call: TRBD1; j_call: TRBJ1-1; v_call: TRBV19; clone_size: few; cdr3_nt: TGTGCCAGTACCGATATACAGGGGGGGGACACTGAAGCTTTCTTT; cdr3_aa: CASTDIQGGDTEAFF
d_call: -; j_call: TRBJ1-2; v_call: TRBV5-1; clone_size: -; cdr3_nt: TGCGCCAGCAGCTCGGCAGGGATCGGCTACACCTTC; cdr3_aa: CASSSAGIGYTF
d_call: -; j_call: TRBJ2-5; v_call: TRBV11-2; clone_size: -; cdr3_nt: TGTGCCAGCAGCTTACAGGGGACGGATCAAGGAACCCAGTACTTC; cdr3_aa: CASSLQGTDQGTQYF